These 22 T cell receptor beta chains were all obtained from the same sample, sequenced in a study of vaccination effects on CD4 cells after COVID-19. No antigens are known for them. Produced via immunoSEQ multiplex PCR; TCRdb's table is partial and in-frame only. The sample holds about 46,000 clones, around 80% seen once. Expansion of antigen-specific CD4+ T cells with viral peptide pools was carried out by the ViraFEST assay before sequencing. When around nine days of culture had elapsed, CD4+ T cells were isolated. Subjects were given two BNT162b2 or mRNA-1273 vaccine doses. This sample comprised CD4+ T cells from PBMCs cultured with HCoV-OC43 spike peptides, obtained after COVID-19 vaccination. Subset indicated: HCoV-OC43 spike overlapping peptide pool stimulation. The receptors stem from a human donor who received a COVID-19 vaccine.

This clone has only a few counts. This chain links TRBV5-5 with TRBJ2-3; 10 bases agree with TRBD2. Per germline, CDR1 SGHKS and CDR2 YYEKEE (reference sequence). The CDR3 contains 14 residues. The V segment lost 4 bases and the J segment 3 bases; nucleotides outside the gene matches: 2. This CDR3 reads CASSGLAETDTQYF. The CDR3 DNA reads as TGTGCCAGCAGCGGACTAGCGGAAACAGATACGCAGTATTTT.

The CDR3, as DNA: TGTGCCAGCAGCTTTGGAGCTCTGGACGGGCAAGAGACCCAGTACTTC. Protein sequence: CASSFGALDGQETQYF. V gene TRBV11-1 combines with J gene TRBJ2-5; no clear D. This CDR3 has 16 residues. Germline V gene data show CDR1 as SGHAT and CDR2 as FQDESV (reference sequence). Trimming pared 3 bases from V and 2 bases from J, leaving 16 bases between.

The V call is TRBV6-1, the J call TRBJ2-5, with D possibly called TRBD1 or TRBD2 (5 bases each). V was trimmed by 1 base and J by 12 bases, leaving 15 bases between them. In germline, CDR1 is MNHNS, CDR2 SASEGT. The CDR3 runs to 13 residues. DNA of the CDR3: TGTGCCAGCAGTGAAGTCCGTGGGGGACCGGAGTACTTC. Its translation is CASSEVRGGPEYF.

The V call is TRBV20-1, the J call TRBJ1-4, with D unresolved. Germline-derived CDR1 and CDR2 are DFQATT and SNEGSKA (reference sequence). The CDR3 has 12 amino acids. Trimming took off 3 bases at V and 7 bases at J, with 9 bases between the two ends. This chain's CDR3 is CSASTVGEKLFF. The CDR3 DNA reads as TGCAGTGCTAGTACGGTGGGTGAAAAACTGTTTTTT.

Here the CDR3 reads CASRNTDTQYF. The CDR3 DNA is TGTGCCAGCAGAAACACAGATACGCAGTATTTT. The chain joins TRBV4-2 to TRBJ2-3; no clear D. This CDR3 spans 11 amino acids. Germline values: CDR1 LGHNA, CDR2 YNFKEQ. Trimming pared 6 bases from V and 2 bases from J, leaving 3 bases between.

The CDR3 region has the DNA TGTGCCAGTAGTACCCCGACTAGCGGGAGGGGAAATGAGCAGTTCTTC. Its protein is CASSTPTSGRGNEQFF. This chain uses TRBV19 with TRBJ2-1; TRBD2 matches at 14 bases. V dropped 4 bases and J dropped 7; count of bases not matched to a gene: 6. Germline V CDR1 and CDR2: LNHDA, SQIVND (reference sequence). The length of the CDR3 is 16 residues.

V and J are TRBV7-9 and TRBJ1-3; perhaps TRBD1 as D (6 bases). The length of the CDR3 is 15 residues. Germline V gene data show CDR1 as SEHNR and CDR2 as FQNEAQ (reference sequence). V lost 1 base to trimming and J lost 3 bases, with 10 bases between them. The CDR3 loop reads CASSLGSGVGNTIYF. The CDR3, as DNA: TGTGCCAGCAGCTTAGGCTCAGGGGTTGGAAACACCATATATTTT.

The chain has TRBV9 and TRBJ1-3; D remains unclear. The V gene lost 0 bases and the J gene lost 0 bases, with 13 bases spanning the gap. The V gene's germline CDR1 is SGDLS and CDR2 YYNGEE. The CDR3 is made up of 17 amino acids. CDR3 in DNA: TGTGCCAGCAGCGTAGCTACAATGCGGAGCTCTGGAAACACCATATATTTT. This codes for CASSVATMRSSGNTIYF. Based on the CDR3 plus reference TRBV9 and TRBJ1-3, the full variable domain is DSGVTQTPKHLITATGQRVTLRCSPRSGDLSVYWYQQSLDQGLQFLIQYYNGEERAKGNILERFSAQQFPDLHSELNLSSLELGDSALYFCASSVATMRSSGNTIYFGEGSWLTVV.

This chain links TRBV2 with TRBJ1-5; 8 nucleotides match TRBD1. CDR3 length equals 15 residues. Germline V gene data show CDR1 as SNHLY and CDR2 as FYNNEI. V shed 3 bases and J 6 bases; nucleotides not matched to a gene: 7. The CDR3 loop is CASSDRTGRAQPQHF. The CDR3 DNA is TGTGCCAGCAGTGACAGGACAGGGCGGGCTCAGCCCCAGCATTTT.

This chain links TRBV29-1 with TRBJ2-3, with a tentative D call TRBD1 (6 bases). CDR3 length: 12 residues. V gave up 7 bases and J gave up 2 bases, with 10 bases separating them. Germline assignment: CDR1 SQVTM and CDR2 ANQGSEA. CDR3 protein: CSAGENTDTQYF. CDR3 DNA sequence: TGCAGCGCAGGGGAAAACACAGATACGCAGTATTTT.

The chain couples TRBV11-2 to TRBJ1-3, with D hard to call. Germline CDR1 SGHAT, CDR2 FQNNGV. The V and J ends lost 1 base and 0 bases respectively, with 10 bases between them. The length of the CDR3 is 16 residues. CDR3 sequence: CASSLVPGISGNTIYF. The DNA of the CDR3 is TGTGCCAGCAGCTTAGTTCCAGGAATCTCTGGAAACACCATATATTTT. The whole variable domain, remainder taken from reference TRBV11-2 and TRBJ1-3, is EAGVAQSPRYKIIEKRQSVAFWCNPISGHATLYWYQQILGQGPKLLIQFQNNGVVDDSQLPKDRFSAERLKGVDSTLKIQPAKLEDSAVYLCASSLVPGISGNTIYFGEGSWLTVV.

The chain employs TRBV5-1 and TRBJ2-1; 8 bases map to TRBD2. J gave up 8 bases and V 5 bases, and 12 bases lay outside the gene matches. CDR1 and CDR2 (germline): SGHRS, YFSETQ. CDR3 length: 15 amino acids. The CDR3 DNA reads as TGCGCCAGCAGACAATCGGTTTCAGCGGGAGATGAGCAGTTCTTC. Translation: CASRQSVSAGDEQFF.

The chain couples TRBV10-3 to TRBJ2-3, with 8 bases matching TRBD2. J was trimmed by 6 bases and V by 7 bases; bases with no gene match: 9. CDR1 and CDR2 from the germline V gene are ENHRY and SYGVKD. The CDR3 spans 14 residues. The CDR3 region is CAINMAGGEDTQYF. Written as DNA, the CDR3 is TGTGCCATCAATATGGCGGGGGGCGAGGATACGCAGTATTTT.

The chain employs TRBV9 and TRBJ2-2, with 9 bases lining up with TRBD1. Germline-derived CDR1 and CDR2 are SGDLS and YYNGEE. This CDR3 spans 15 amino acids. V shed 2 bases and J 7 bases; nucleotides not matched to a gene: 6. The DNA for the CDR3 is TGTGCCAGCAGCGTGGGGGGACAGGGCGTCGGGGAGCTGTTTTTT. Amino acids: CASSVGGQGVGELFF.

The V call is TRBV3-1 (or the pseudogene TRBV3-2), the J call TRBJ2-3, with D unclear. Germline-derived CDR1 and CDR2 are LGHDT and YNNKEL (reference sequence). Trimming shortened V by 0 bases and J by 5 bases, and 3 bases separated the two germline ends. This CDR3 contains 12 residues. The CDR3 DNA follows: TGTGCCAGCAGCCAAGATGGAGATACGCAGTATTTT. It yields the protein CASSQDGDTQYF.

This chain connects TRBV6-5 to TRBJ1-1; perhaps TRBD1 as D (5 bases). CDR3 size: 13 residues. Trimming cost V 7 bases and J 3 bases, with 12 bases left between them. Per the germline V gene, CDR1 is MNHEY and CDR2 is SVGAGI. As DNA, the CDR3 is TGTGCCAGCAAGAGGGGTGGGGACACTGAAGCTTTCTTT. Translation gives CASKRGGDTEAFF.

This sequence joins TRBV9 and TRBJ1-3; unclear D gene. V was clipped by 0 bases and J by 3 bases, with 7 bases between them. The CDR3 length is 14 residues. The germline gives CDR1 SGDLS, CDR2 YYNGEE. CDR3 coding DNA: TGTGCCAGCAGCGTAGGGCAGATTGGAAACACCATATATTTT. This gives the protein CASSVGQIGNTIYF.

The rearrangement links TRBV6-5 to TRBJ2-7; D is ambiguous. Trimming took off 6 bases at V and 4 bases at J, with 10 bases between the two ends. Germline V gene data show CDR1 as MNHEY and CDR2 as SVGAGI. CDR3 length: 12 residues. The CDR3 DNA reads TGTGCCAGCAGCAATAAATTGTACGAGCAGTACTTC. Translated, it gives CASSNKLYEQYF.

V usage is TRBV10-3 and J usage is TRBJ1-3; D call uncertain. Germline lookup yields CDR1 ENHRY and CDR2 SYGVKD. The CDR3 extends over 14 amino acids. V lost 2 bases and J lost 4, with 9 bases in between. The CDR3 here is CAISEPGSGNTIYF. In nucleotides, the CDR3 is TGTGCCATCAGTGAGCCGGGAAGCGGAAACACCATATATTTT.

The rearrangement links TRBV4-1 to TRBJ2-3; no definite D call. V lost 3 bases and J lost 2, with 18 bases in between. The CDR3 loop spans 17 amino acids. CDR1 MGHRA and CDR2 YSYEKL come from the germline V gene. The DNA of the CDR3 is TGCGCCAGCAGCCACTTACGCCAGCAGGAGTACACAGATACGCAGTATTTT. Translating gives CASSHLRQQEYTDTQYF.

V and J are TRBV24-1 and TRBJ2-7; tentatively, D is TRBD2 (5 bases). V was clipped by 1 base and J by 4 bases, with 7 bases between them. Germline CDR1 reads KGHDR; CDR2 reads SFDVKD. CDR3 length: 13 amino acids. The CDR3 loop is CATSDFAGYEQYF. CDR3 coding DNA: TGTGCCACCAGTGATTTCGCGGGTTACGAGCAGTACTTC.

This rearrangement joins TRBV2 to TRBJ2-1; 9 bases align to TRBD2. V was pared by 4 bases and J by 4 bases, with 5 bases of the junction left unmatched. The length of the CDR3 is 15 residues. From germline, CDR1 is SNHLY and CDR2 FYNNEI. CDR3 amino acids: CASSARSGSYNEQFF. CDR3 DNA: TGTGCCAGCAGTGCTCGTAGCGGGAGTTACAATGAGCAGTTCTTC.